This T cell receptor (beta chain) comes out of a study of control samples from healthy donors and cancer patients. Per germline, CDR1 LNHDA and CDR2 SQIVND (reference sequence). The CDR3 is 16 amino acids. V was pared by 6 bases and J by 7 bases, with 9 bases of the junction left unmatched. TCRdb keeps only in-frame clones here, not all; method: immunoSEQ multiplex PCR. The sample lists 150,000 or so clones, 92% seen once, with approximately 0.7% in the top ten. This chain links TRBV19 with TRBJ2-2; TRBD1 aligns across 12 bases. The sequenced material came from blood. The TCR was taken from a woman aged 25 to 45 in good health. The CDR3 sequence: CASRTPGQGAVGELFF. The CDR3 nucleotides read TGTGCCAGTAGGACGCCGGGACAGGGGGCTGTCGGGGAGCTGTTTTTT. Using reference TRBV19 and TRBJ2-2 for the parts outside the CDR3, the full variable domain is DGGITQSPKYLFRKEGQNVTLSCEQNLNHDAMYWYRQDPGQGLRLIYYSQIVNDFQKGDIAEGYSVSREKKESFPLTVTSAQKNPTAFYLCASRTPGQGAVGELFFGEGSRLTVL.